Presented here are 20 T cell receptor beta chains from one specimen sequenced in a study of radiation and T cells in renal cell carcinoma. This table comes from immunoSEQ multiplex PCR, and its TCRdb copy is limited to in-frame clones, with some not included. The table shows some 150,000 clones, with over 80% occurring only once. The time point denotes: baseline pretreatment blood. Treatment noted: 15 Gy SBRT to primary tumor, nephrectomy 4 weeks later. This material consisted of blood, taken from a patient whose treatment included radiotherapy and nephrectomy. The receptors derive from a woman in her 50s with renal cell carcinoma.

V usage is TRBV6-1 and J usage is TRBJ1-2; the match to TRBD1 covers 8 bases. J gave up 4 bases and V 3 bases, and 4 bases lay outside the gene matches. CDR3 length: 14 amino acids. The germline CDR1 and CDR2 sequences are MNHNS and SASEGT. Written as DNA, the CDR3 is TGTGCCAGCAGTGAGGACAGGGAGGCCTATGGCTACACCTTC. Its translation: CASSEDREAYGYTF.

This clone was seen a handful of times. The chain uses TRBV6-4 and TRBJ1-5; TRBD1 agrees at 7 bases. Germline assignment: CDR1 MRHNA and CDR2 SNTAGT. V shed 5 bases, J shed 4 bases, and the junction held 5 bases outside the gene matches. CDR3 length: 14 residues. CDR3 DNA: TGTGCCAGCAGTCCAGGGGGAGGGAATCAGCCCCAGCATTTT. Amino acid sequence: CASSPGGGNQPQHF.

This clone was detected only once. The J gene is TRBJ2-7, the V gene TRBV5-6; TRBD1 matches 7 bases. This CDR3 has 13 amino acids. The V gene end was trimmed by 3 bases and the J gene end by 6 bases; junction bases not matched to a gene: 6. CDR1 is SGHDT, CDR2 YYEEEE, per germline. CDR3 sequence reads: CASSSTGFGEQYF. The CDR3 DNA reads as TGTGCCAGCAGCTCGACAGGGTTCGGCGAGCAGTACTTC.

The V call is TRBV5-1, the J call TRBJ2-6; tentative D call: TRBD1 (6 bases). V was shortened by 0 bases and J by 0 bases, with 13 bases between the two germline ends. Germline loops: CDR1 SGHRS, CDR2 YFSETQ. The CDR3 consists of 18 residues. The CDR3 region has the DNA TGCGCCAGCAGCTTGGGCCCTTACAGGGTCTCTGGGGCCAACGTCCTGACTTTC. Encoded protein: CASSLGPYRVSGANVLTF.

The CDR3 here is CASSLGGQMTYEQYF. The CDR3 DNA is TGTGCCAGCAGCTTAGGGGGACAGATGACCTACGAGCAGTACTTC. The chain carries TRBV7-9 and TRBJ2-7; 7 positions agree with TRBD1. There are 15 residues in the CDR3. The J segment lost 2 bases and the V segment lost 1 base, leaving 5 bases of the junction unmatched. Germline V gene lookup returns CDR1 SEHNR and CDR2 FQNEAQ (reference sequence).

This chain links TRBV6-5 with TRBJ1-2; weak D call: TRBD1 (5 bases). Germline values: CDR1 MNHEY, CDR2 SVGAGI. Trimming took off 0 bases at V and 5 bases at J, with 10 bases between the two ends. The CDR3 sequence is 14 residues long. As DNA, the CDR3 is TGTGCCAGCAGTTACTCTTACAGGCAGTATGGCTACACCTTC. It yields the protein CASSYSYRQYGYTF.

V is TRBV4-3 and J is TRBJ1-2; tentatively, D is TRBD1 (5 bases). The V gene lost 6 bases and the J gene lost 4 bases, with 12 bases spanning the gap. The CDR3 runs 13 residues. Germline V lookup: CDR1 LGHNA, CDR2 YSLEER. CDR3 nucleotide sequence: TGCGCCAGCAGAGGCGGGACGGGCTATGGCTACACCTTC. It translates to CASRGGTGYGYTF.

The chain combines TRBV19 with TRBJ2-7; D is perhaps TRBD1 or TRBD2 (5 bases each). The CDR3 loop spans 14 amino acids. V was clipped by 0 bases and J by 5 bases, with 11 bases between them. Germline V gene data show CDR1 as LNHDA and CDR2 as SQIVND (reference sequence). CDR3 loop: CASSIEGPQDEQYF. CDR3 DNA: TGTGCCAGTAGTATAGAGGGACCCCAGGACGAGCAGTACTTC.

V usage is TRBV9 and J usage is TRBJ2-7; 8 bases map to TRBD1. Germline-derived CDR1 and CDR2 are SGDLS and YYNGEE. The ends lost 2 bases at V and 3 bases at J; junction bases unmatched: 7. This CDR3 is 15 amino acids long. The CDR3 nucleotides are TGTGCCAGCAGCGTTGGACAGGGATCGAACTACGAGCAGTACTTC. Its protein is CASSVGQGSNYEQYF.

This chain connects TRBV29-1 to TRBJ1-2; no clear D. Germline V gene data show CDR1 as SQVTM and CDR2 as ANQGSEA. The CDR3 sequence is 15 residues long. V was pared by 7 bases and J by 4 bases, with 22 bases between. The CDR3 sequence is CSAEGDKAYSYGYTF. CDR3 DNA: TGCAGCGCCGAGGGCGACAAAGCCTATAGCTATGGCTACACCTTC.

The V and J genes are TRBV10-3 and TRBJ1-1; 7 nucleotides line up with TRBD1. The CDR3 extends over 13 amino acids. V lost 4 bases, J lost 6 bases, and 5 bases stayed unmatched. In germline, CDR1 is ENHRY, CDR2 SYGVKD. The DNA of the CDR3 is TGTGCCATCAGTGTACAGGGGCCGGCTGAAGCTTTCTTT. Residues: CAISVQGPAEAFF.

V usage is TRBV2 and J usage is TRBJ1-2, with D hard to call. Germline V gives CDR1 SNHLY, CDR2 FYNNEI. The CDR3 covers 15 residues. Trimming took 3 bases from V and 5 from J, leaving 16 bases between them. This CDR3 is CASSERESANYGYTF. DNA for the CDR3: TGTGCCAGCAGTGAGCGGGAGTCAGCAAATTATGGCTACACCTTC.

V and J are TRBV18 and TRBJ2-3; 7 bases agree with TRBD2. CDR3 length: 14 residues. The V gene end was trimmed by 6 bases and the J gene end by 2 bases; junction bases not matched to a gene: 5. CDR1 KGHSH and CDR2 LQKENI come from the germline V gene. The chain's CDR3 is CASSPSGNTDTQYF. The CDR3 DNA follows: TGTGCCAGCTCCCCCAGCGGGAACACAGATACGCAGTATTTT.

The chain combines TRBV4-3 with TRBJ2-6; possibly TRBD1 or TRBD2 for D (6 bases each). This CDR3 is built from 18 residues. CDR1 and CDR2 from the germline V gene are LGHNA and YSLEER. The V end was cut by 4 bases, the J end by 1 base, with 17 bases between. The CDR3 sequence: CASSRGSGGLSGANVLTF. CDR3 sequence (DNA): TGCGCCAGCAGCCGGGGGAGTGGGGGGCTTTCTGGGGCCAACGTCCTGACTTTC.

V is TRBV10-3 and J is TRBJ2-3; TRBD2 agrees at 11 bases. With 6 bases clipped from V and 4 bases from J, the junction kept 6 bases outside the gene matches. This CDR3 region has 15 residues. Germline CDR1 ENHRY, CDR2 SYGVKD. The CDR3 coding sequence is TGTGCCATCAGGCGACTAGCGGGGCCAGCAGATACGCAGTATTTT. This translates into CAIRRLAGPADTQYF.

This chain connects TRBV6-1 to TRBJ1-3, with unresolved D. V dropped 2 bases and J dropped 4 bases, with 12 bases sitting between them. Germline loops: CDR1 MNHNS, CDR2 SASEGT. CDR3 length equals 15 residues. CDR3: CASSEWEVGGNTIYF. In nucleotides, the CDR3 is TGTGCCAGCAGTGAATGGGAGGTTGGGGGAAACACCATATATTTT.

The rearrangement links TRBV4-3 to TRBJ2-5; either TRBD1 or TRBD2 may fit D (6 bases each). V lost 0 bases, J lost 5 bases, and 13 bases lay in between. CDR3 length: 15 amino acids. Germline V gene data show CDR1 as LGHNA and CDR2 as YSLEER. CDR3 DNA: TGCGCCAGCAGCCAAGAGTGGGGGGCGCATGAGACCCAGTACTTC. This translates into CASSQEWGAHETQYF.

This clone was counted a few times. V and J are TRBV4-3 and TRBJ2-3; 8 bases line up with TRBD2. Germline-derived CDR1 and CDR2 are LGHNA and YSLEER. V lost 0 bases to trimming and J lost 4 bases; unmatched junction nucleotides: 6. CDR3 length: 16 residues. DNA of the CDR3: TGCGCCAGCAGCCAAGAAGGGGGACTAGAGGCAGATACGCAGTATTTT. The encoded protein is CASSQEGGLEADTQYF.

The rearrangement links TRBV27 to TRBJ1-5; 7 nucleotides align to TRBD1. CDR3 size: 14 residues. After removal of 5 bases from V and 2 bases from J, the junction contained 3 bases not matched to a gene. Germline V gives CDR1 MNHEY, CDR2 SMNVEV (reference sequence). The CDR3 here is CASSRGQGNQPQHF. DNA for the CDR3: TGTGCCAGCAGTCGAGGACAGGGCAATCAGCCCCAGCATTTT.

The chain carries TRBV10-3 and TRBJ2-7; D is possibly TRBD1 (6 bases). V lost 3 bases to trimming and J lost 3 bases, with 6 bases between them. Per germline, CDR1 ENHRY and CDR2 SYGVKD. This CDR3 is built from 12 residues. The CDR3 is CAISDRGYEQYF. CDR3 coding DNA: TGTGCCATCAGTGACAGGGGCTACGAGCAGTACTTC.